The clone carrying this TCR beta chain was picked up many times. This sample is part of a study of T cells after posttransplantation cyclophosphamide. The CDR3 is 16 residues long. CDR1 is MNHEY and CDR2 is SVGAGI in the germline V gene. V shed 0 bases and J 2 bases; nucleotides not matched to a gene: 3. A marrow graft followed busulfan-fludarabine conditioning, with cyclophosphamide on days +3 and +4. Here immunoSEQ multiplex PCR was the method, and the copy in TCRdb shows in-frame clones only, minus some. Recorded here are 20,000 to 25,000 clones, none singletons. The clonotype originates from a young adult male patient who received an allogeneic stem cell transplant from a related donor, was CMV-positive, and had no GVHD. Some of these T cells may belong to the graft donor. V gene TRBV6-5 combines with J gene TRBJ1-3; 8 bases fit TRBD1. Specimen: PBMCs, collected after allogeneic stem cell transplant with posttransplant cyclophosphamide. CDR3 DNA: TGTGCCAGCAGTTACTCCGGACAGGGTACTGGAAACACCATATATTTT. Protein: CASSYSGQGTGNTIYF.